The entry that follows covers one T cell receptor beta chain sequence. Its antigen is not identified. The sample comes from a study of shared clonotypes between healthy human individuals. General study results and limits: Generally, naive subsets (rather than memory subsets) showed larger estimated richness. Around 5.4% of naive CD4 clonotypes were common to a few donors.

The CDR3 length is 14 residues. V lost 4 bases and J lost 7; bases outside the gene matches: 5. In germline, CDR1 is ENHRY, CDR2 SYGVKD. When replicate PCRs were run on sorted subsets, they used 200 ng DNA, around 33,000 T cell genomes. The assay was immunoSEQ multiplex PCR, and TCRdb's table has in-frame clones only and misses some. The table has roughly 2 million clones, approximately 95% seen once. The chain uses TRBV10-3 and TRBJ1-4, with 8 bases fitting TRBD1. Sequenced: naive CD4+ T cells sorted from blood. Specified subset: CD45RA+ positively selected. This TCR was recovered from a man aged 18 to 35 in good health. The DNA of the CDR3 is TGTGCCATCAGTGCGACAGGGGCGGGTGAAAAACTGTTTTTT. Translated, it gives CAISATGAGEKLFF.